Sequencing of this T cell receptor beta chain was carried out in a study of CD8 T cells in ankylosing spondylitis. Germline V gene lookup returns CDR1 LGHNA and CDR2 YNFKEQ. The CDR3 has 15 residues. The ends were cut back, 1 base at V and 3 bases at J, with 12 bases in the middle. In its sample, this clonotype was seen a few times. The antigen is undetermined. TCR beta libraries were made by quantitative 5'-RACE with molecular barcodes. TCRdb called the 5' RACE reads again in MiXCR, with one record for every CDR3 protein. The sample has about 300,000 distinct CDR3 sequences, around 21% seen once. Study outcomes and limitations: Previous work reported some of these motif variants in the synovial fluid and blood of reactive arthritis.

The chain uses TRBV4-2 and TRBJ2-5, with D possibly being TRBD1 or TRBD2 (5 bases each). The receptor comes from a female donor with ankylosing spondylitis or in good health (not recorded which). Sequencing was performed on blood, either unsorted or a sorted T cell fraction (not recorded which). The CDR3 DNA follows: TGTGCCAGCAGCCAAGGTGTTGGGGGAGAAGAGACCCAGTACTTC. This codes for CASSQGVGGEETQYF.